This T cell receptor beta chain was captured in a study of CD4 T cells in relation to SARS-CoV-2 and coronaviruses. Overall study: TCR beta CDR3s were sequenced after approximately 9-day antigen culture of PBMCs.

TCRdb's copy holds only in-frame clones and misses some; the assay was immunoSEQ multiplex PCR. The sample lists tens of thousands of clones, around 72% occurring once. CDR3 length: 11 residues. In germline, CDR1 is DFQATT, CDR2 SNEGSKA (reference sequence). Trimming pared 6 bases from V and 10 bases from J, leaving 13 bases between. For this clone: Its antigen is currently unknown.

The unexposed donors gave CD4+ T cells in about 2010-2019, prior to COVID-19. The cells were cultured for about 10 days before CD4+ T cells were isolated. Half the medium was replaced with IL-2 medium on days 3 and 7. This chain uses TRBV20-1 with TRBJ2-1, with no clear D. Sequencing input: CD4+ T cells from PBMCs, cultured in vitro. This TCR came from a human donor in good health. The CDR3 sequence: CSATFGPEQFF. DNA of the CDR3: TGCAGTGCCACATTTGGGCCCGAGCAGTTCTTC.